The rows below give T cell receptor beta chains drawn from one sample of a study of early stage breast cancer tumors. The data were produced by immunoSEQ multiplex PCR, yet TCRdb's version contains in-frame clones alone and is incomplete. The sample carries around 11,000 clones, around 75% recorded once. The source material was breast tumor tissue. The receptors stem from a person in their 70s with breast cancer. The CDR3 runs from the conserved cysteine through the conserved F or W. The D gene is left open where the match is weak. Size is omitted from some rows. Given values are once, few, many or a class for expanded clones.

d_call clone_size j_call v_call cdr3_nt cdr3_aa
- - TRBJ1-4 TRBV19 TGTGCCAGTAGTTTACAGGGCACTAATGAAAAACTGTTTTTT CASSLQGTNEKLFF
- - TRBJ1-1 TRBV6-4 TGTGCCAGCAGTTCCGGGACAAGGAACACTGAAGCTTTCTTT CASSSGTRNTEAFF
- few TRBJ2-2 TRBV5-1 TGCGCCAGCAGCTTGGTCGGGACCGGGGAGCTGTTTTTT CASSLVGTGELFF
- - TRBJ1-6 TRBV19 TGTGCCAGTAGTTTGCCGGGACTGCGGGGTTCACCCCTCCACTTT CASSLPGLRGSPLHF
TRBD2 - TRBJ2-1 TRBV29-1 TGCAGACATTCACGGCCGGGACTAGCTTGTGAGCAGTTCTTC CRHSRPGLACEQFF
- - TRBJ1-2 TRBV6-1 TGTGCCAGCAGTGAAATTCGGACGGGGGACTACTATGGCTACACCTTC CASSEIRTGDYYGYTF
- medium-sized TRBJ1-5 TRBV2 TGTGCCAGCAGTGATTGGCAGGGTGGGCAGCCCCAGCATTTT CASSDWQGGQPQHF
TRBD1 - TRBJ2-7 TRBV9 TGTGCCAGCAGCGTAGCCGGGACAGGGGTCTACGAGCAGTACTTC CASSVAGTGVYEQYF
TRBD2 - TRBJ2-1 TRBV7-6 TGTGCCAGCACAAAACTAGCGGGGAGCTCCTACAATGAGCAGTTCTTC CASTKLAGSSYNEQFF
TRBD1 - TRBJ1-2 TRBV5-1 TGCGCCAGCAGCACCGACAGGGGGCGCGGCTATGGCTACACCTTC CASSTDRGRGYGYTF
TRBD1 - TRBJ1-5 TRBV6-4 TGTGCCAGCAGTGAACGGACAGGGGGGAATCAGCCCCAGCATTTT CASSERTGGNQPQHF
TRBD1 - TRBJ1-2 TRBV19 TGTGCCAGTAGTATTTTAGCGACAGGGAAGTATGGCTACACCTTC CASSILATGKYGYTF
- - TRBJ2-7 TRBV6-5 TGTGCCAGCAGTTACGCCTCGGGAATCTCAACCGAGCAGTACTTC CASSYASGISTEQYF
TRBD1 - TRBJ2-2 TRBV5-6 TGTGCCAGCAGCCGCATGGACAGGGACACCGGGGAGCTGTTTTTT CASSRMDRDTGELFF
TRBD1 - TRBJ2-5 TRBV4-3 TGCGCCAGCAGCGAGGACAGGGGGTTCCAAGAGACCCAGTACTTC CASSEDRGFQETQYF
- - TRBJ1-6 TRBV1 TGCACCAGCAGCCAACCAAACTGTGTGAGTAATTCACCCCTCCACTTT CTSSQPNCVSNSPLHF
- - TRBJ2-5 TRBV6-6 TGTGCCAGCTGTCGGGGTCTCCAAGAGACCCAGTACTTC CASCRGLQETQYF
TRBD1 - TRBJ1-2 TRBV6-6 TGTGCCAGCAGTTTCGGGACAGCCTATGGCTACACCTTC CASSFGTAYGYTF
TRBD2 - TRBJ2-7 TRBV7-9 TGTGCCAGCAGCTTATGGGCTAGCGGGAGTTACGAGCAGTACTTC CASSLWASGSYEQYF
TRBD2 - TRBJ2-7 TRBV6-5 TGTGCCACCGGGGGGTCCTACGAGCAGTACTTC CATGGSYEQYF
TRBD1 - TRBJ2-7 TRBV18 TGTGCCAGCTCACCAAGGCCAGGGGGCTATACCCCCCCCCACGAGCAGTACTTC CASSPRPGGYTPPHEQYF
TRBD2 - TRBJ2-1 TRBV28 TGTGCCAGCAGTGGTGGGGGGACTAGCGGGAGCAATGAGCAGTTCTTC CASSGGGTSGSNEQFF
TRBD1 - TRBJ1-2 TRBV28 TGTGCCAGCAGTGCGACAGGGGAAGGCTACACCTTC CASSATGEGYTF
TRBD1 - TRBJ2-1 TRBV28 TGTGCCAGCAGTCATCGCACAGGGGCCACCACTCCGAGCTCCTACAATGAGCAGTTCTTC CASSHRTGATTPSSYNEQFF
- few TRBJ1-6 TRBV7-9 TGTGCCAGCACCCTCACAGGGTCGGGTTCACCCCTCCACTTT CASTLTGSGSPLHF
TRBD1 - TRBJ2-7 TRBV28 TGTGCCAGCAAACTAAACAGGGGATGGTTCTACGAGCAGTACTTC CASKLNRGWFYEQYF
TRBD1 - TRBJ2-5 TRBV5-1 TGCGCCAGCAGGATCTCTACCGGGACAGAAGAGACCCAGTACTTC CASRISTGTEETQYF
- - TRBJ1-2 TRBV12-2 TGTGCAAGTCGCTTATCTATCCGGGAGTCGAAGGATGGCTACACCTTC CASRLSIRESKDGYTF
- medium-sized TRBJ2-6 TRBV6-6 TGTGCCAGCAGCGACACCGGTTGGGGGGCCAACGTCCTGACTTTC CASSDTGWGANVLTF
- - TRBJ2-6 TRBV18 TGTGCCAGCTCACCCCGGACAGCCAGGGCTGGGGCCAACGTCCTGACTTTC CASSPRTARAGANVLTF
- - TRBJ2-1 TRBV5-1 TGCGCCAGCAGCTTGGAACAGTTCCACAATGAGCAGTTCTTC CASSLEQFHNEQFF
- - TRBJ1-5 TRBV2 TGTGCCAGCAGCCCGCCGGTCCCGGGCCGGGAGGGGAACAATCAGCATTTT CASSPPVPGREGNNQHF
- once TRBJ1-1 TRBV5-1 TGCGCCAGCAGCCCCCCGGGGTCAGGGGACACTGAAGCTTTCTTT CASSPPGSGDTEAFF
- few TRBJ2-7 TRBV9 TGTGCCAGCAGCGTAGGCCCGGACTCGATAACCTACGAGCAGTACTTC CASSVGPDSITYEQYF
TRBD1 - TRBJ2-1 TRBV14 TGTGCCAGCAGCCGCGGACAGGGCTTAAGTGAGCAGTTCTTC CASSRGQGLSEQFF
TRBD2 - TRBJ2-3 TRBV2 TGTGCCAGCAGTGACGTGGGGCGGGAGGGCCGTAATTTT CASSDVGREGRNF
- once TRBJ1-5 TRBV27 TGTGCCAGCAGTAACCCGACCACCGGGGAGCCCCAGCATTTT CASSNPTTGEPQHF
- - TRBJ1-1 TRBV15 TGTGCCACCAGTGACGGACGGGGTTGGACTGAAGCTTTCTTT CATSDGRGWTEAFF
- - TRBJ1-2 TRBV5-1 TGCGCCAGCAGCCCGTTCGGAGGCAGTAACTATGGCTACACCTTC CASSPFGGSNYGYTF
TRBD1 - TRBJ2-7 TRBV19 TGTGCCAGTAGTATCGAACAGGGGGTCGGCTACGAGCAGTACTTC CASSIEQGVGYEQYF
TRBD2 - TRBJ2-7 TRBV6-5 TGTGCCAGCAGTTACAGCTCTAGCGGAGCCTACGAGCAGTACTTC CASSYSSSGAYEQYF
- once TRBJ2-7 TRBV19 TGTGCCAGTACATCACAGGGGAGGACCTACGAGCAGTACTTC CASTSQGRTYEQYF
TRBD1 - TRBJ1-2 TRBV19 TGTGCCAGTAGTATTGGACAGGGTAGATTCTATGGCTACACCTTC CASSIGQGRFYGYTF
- once TRBJ2-5 TRBV5-3 TGTGCCAGAAGCAGGACCGGGGGGCGGACCCAAGAGACCCAGTACTTC CARSRTGGRTQETQYF
- - TRBJ1-2 TRBV5-1 TGCGCCAGCAGCTTGGCCTTCGGAGGGTTCGCTAACTATGGCTACACCTTC CASSLAFGGFANYGYTF
- - TRBJ2-7 TRBV19 TGTGCCAGTAGTGGGGTTGCGGGCGAGCAGTACTTC CASSGVAGEQYF
TRBD2 - TRBJ2-5 TRBV30 TGTGCCTGGAGCGGGACTAGCGGCCTCGGGGGGACCCAGTACTTC CAWSGTSGLGGTQYF
TRBD1 - TRBJ1-2 TRBV5-1 TGCGCCAGCAGGGATGAAGAGACAGGGTGGAACTATGGCTACACCTTC CASRDEETGWNYGYTF
- - TRBJ1-6 TRBV6-5 TGTGCCAGCAGTTACTCCCAGGCTGGGTATAATTCACCCCTCCACTTT CASSYSQAGYNSPLHF
- - TRBJ1-2 TRBV28 TGTGCCAGCGGCACGGGGAGCGTTAACTATGGCTACACCTTC CASGTGSVNYGYTF
- - TRBJ2-1 TRBV19 TGTGCCAGTAGTATGTCGCAGGGATTCTCCTACAATGAGCAGTTCTTC CASSMSQGFSYNEQFF
TRBD1 - TRBJ2-1 TRBV18 TGTGCCAGCTCACCAGATACAGGGGCCTACAATGAGCAGTTCTTC CASSPDTGAYNEQFF
- - TRBJ1-2 TRBV5-6 TGTGCCAGCAGCTTGGGTGCCGGGAGCGGCTACACCTTC CASSLGAGSGYTF